The rows below give T cell receptor beta chains drawn from one sample of a study of T cell responses to AZD1222 COVID-19 vaccine. Some clones are missing from TCRdb's copy, which holds only in-frame ones; the method was immunoSEQ multiplex PCR. The profile shows over 130,000 clones, over 75% of them singletons. Source: peripheral blood, taken 28 days after the second AZD1222 dose. All receptors come from an adult who received the AZD1222 COVID-19 vaccine. CDR3s include the opening cysteine and the closing phenylalanine or tryptophan. D genes are given only for firm matches. The size field is filled for only some rows; it gives once, few, many or a size class.

>-|TRBJ1-6|-|TRBV3-1/TRBV3-2
CASSLNRGYSPLHF
TGTGCCAGCAGCCTGAACCGGGGGTATTCACCCCTCCACTTT
>-|TRBJ2-1|-|TRBV6-1
CASSALGSGVLGEQFF
TGTGCCAGCAGTGCTCTAGGTTCGGGTGTACTTGGTGAGCAGTTCTTC
>TRBD1|TRBJ1-1|-|TRBV28
CASSRQGQNTEAFF
TGTGCCAGCAGTCGACAGGGACAGAACACTGAAGCTTTCTTT
>-|TRBJ2-1|-|TRBV4-2
CASSQERLGAYNEQFF
TGTGCCAGCAGCCAAGAACGACTAGGGGCCTACAATGAGCAGTTCTTC
>TRBD1|TRBJ1-5|once|TRBV2
CASRDRGHQPQHF
TGTGCCAGCCGGGACAGGGGGCATCAGCCCCAGCATTTT
>-|TRBJ2-7|-|TRBV6-6
CASSSPSSYEQYF
TGTGCCAGCAGTTCCCCGAGCTCCTACGAGCAGTACTTC
>-|TRBJ1-4|once|TRBV5-1
CASSLMSGETNEKLFF
TGCGCCAGCAGCTTGATGTCAGGCGAAACTAATGAAAAACTGTTTTTT
>-|TRBJ2-5|-|TRBV5-4
CASSSPPQRETQYF
TGTGCCAGCAGCTCTCCGCCCCAGCGGGAGACCCAGTACTTC
>-|TRBJ2-6|-|TRBV27
CASSPIRSSGANVLTF
TGTGCCAGCAGCCCCATCCGGAGCTCTGGGGCCAACGTCCTGACTTTC
>TRBD1|TRBJ2-1|-|TRBV2
CASRNRGPSYNEQFF
TGTGCCAGCAGGAACAGGGGCCCTTCCTACAATGAGCAGTTCTTC
>TRBD1|TRBJ2-5|-|TRBV11-1
CASSQDWTGDVETQYF
TGTGCCAGCAGCCAGGATTGGACAGGGGATGTAGAGACCCAGTACTTC
>TRBD2|TRBJ2-7|-|TRBV11-1
CASSSRTSASSYEQYF
TGTGCCAGCAGCTCGAGGACTAGCGCGAGCTCCTACGAGCAGTACTTC
>-|TRBJ2-7|-|TRBV27
CASSLVGSGTYEQYF
TGTGCCAGCAGTTTAGTGGGGTCAGGGACTTACGAGCAGTACTTC
>-|TRBJ1-1|-|TRBV6-2/TRBV6-3
CASSYSGPERRYFTEAFF
TGTGCCAGCAGTTACTCGGGCCCCGAACGGAGGTACTTCACTGAAGCTTTCTTT
>TRBD1|TRBJ2-7|few|TRBV2
CASSVGDRDFYEQYF
TGTGCCAGCAGTGTCGGGGACAGGGACTTCTACGAGCAGTACTTC
>TRBD2|TRBJ2-2|-|TRBV7-9
CASSPHLLAGGPRGELFF
TGTGCCAGCAGCCCGCACCTACTAGCGGGAGGGCCTAGGGGGGAGCTGTTTTTT
>-|TRBJ1-1|once|TRBV30
CAWLLGIGDTEAFF
TGTGCCTGGCTCCTAGGAATAGGGGACACCGAAGCTTTCTTT
>-|TRBJ1-1|-|TRBV10-3
CAISESGQPVEAFF
TGTGCCATCAGTGAGTCCGGACAGCCCGTGGAAGCTTTCTTT
>TRBD1|TRBJ2-7|-|TRBV6-5
CASSTDRGYEQYF
TGTGCCAGCAGTACGGACAGGGGGTACGAGCAGTACTTC
>-|TRBJ2-1|-|TRBV28
CASSPPGTKNEQFF
TGTGCCAGCAGTCCCCCGGGAACAAAGAATGAGCAGTTCTTC
>-|TRBJ1-2|-|TRBV6-5
CASRSPGTYGYTF
TGTGCCAGCAGGAGCCCCGGCACCTATGGCTACACCTTC
>-|TRBJ1-2|-|TRBV6-5
CAYTGNNYGYTF
TGTGCCTATACAGGGAATAACTATGGCTACACCTTC
>-|TRBJ1-1|-|TRBV18
CASSPRFGQIEAFF
TGTGCCAGCTCACCACGTTTTGGGCAAATTGAAGCTTTCTTT
>-|TRBJ1-4|-|TRBV16
CASSQLSEGREKLFF
TGTGCCAGCAGCCAATTAAGTGAGGGACGTGAAAAACTGTTTTTT
>TRBD1|TRBJ1-5|-|TRBV13
CASSSRRTGLQPQHF
TGTGCCAGCAGCTCCCGACGGACAGGGTTGCAGCCCCAGCATTTT
>TRBD2|TRBJ2-5|-|TRBV7-2
CASSLGGGSIGETQYF
TGTGCCAGCAGCTTAGGGGGCGGGAGTATTGGAGAGACCCAGTACTTC
>-|TRBJ1-6|-|TRBV19
CASSIVREGNSPLHF
TGTGCCAGTAGTATTGTGAGGGAAGGAAATTCACCCCTCCACTTT
>TRBD1|TRBJ2-7|-|TRBV5-1
CASSPGTGASYEQYF
TGCGCCAGCAGTCCCGGGACAGGGGCATCCTACGAGCAGTACTTC
>TRBD2|TRBJ2-2|-|TRBV14
CASSQYLAGVTGELFF
TGTGCCAGCAGCCAGTATCTAGCGGGAGTCACCGGGGAGCTGTTTTTT
>-|TRBJ1-1|once|TRBV2
CASSEQRNTEAFF
TGTGCCAGCAGTGAGCAAAGGAACACTGAAGCTTTCTTT
>-|TRBJ1-3|-|TRBV27
CASSLSTGGGNTIYF
TGTGCCAGCAGTTTATCGACAGGCGGGGGAAACACCATATATTTT